The next 26 T cell receptor beta chains were all read from a single sample in a study of radiation and T cells in renal cell carcinoma. Some clones are missing from TCRdb's copy, which holds only in-frame ones; the method was immunoSEQ multiplex PCR. The sample shows about 150,000 clones, roughly 90% of them seen only once. Time point in this sample: baseline pretreatment blood. Treatment: 15 Gy SBRT to primary tumor, nephrectomy 4 weeks later. Sequences were derived from blood, sampled from a patient whose treatment included radiotherapy and nephrectomy. These receptors originate from a woman in her forties or fifties with renal cell carcinoma.

This clone was seen a few times. The J gene is TRBJ1-1, the V gene TRBV7-3; D gene ambiguous. The germline V and J ends were trimmed by 2 bases and 2 bases, with 6 bases remaining between them. This CDR3 is 13 amino acids long. Germline V CDR1 and CDR2: SGHTA, FQGTGA. The CDR3 spells CASSLEFNTEAFF. In DNA form, the CDR3 reads TGTGCCAGCAGCTTAGAGTTTAACACTGAAGCTTTCTTT.

J is TRBJ1-3 and V is TRBV6-6; D is undetermined. The CDR3 covers 14 residues. Germline V CDR1 and CDR2: MNHNY, SVGAGI (reference sequence). Trimming took 5 bases from V and 2 from J, leaving 10 bases between them. CDR3: CASSPTWAGNTIYF. DNA for the CDR3: TGTGCCAGCAGTCCAACCTGGGCTGGAAACACCATATATTTT.

This rearrangement joins TRBV19 to TRBJ2-7; D may be TRBD1 (6 bases). Germline V gene data show CDR1 as LNHDA and CDR2 as SQIVND (reference sequence). The CDR3 runs 14 residues. V was clipped by 5 bases and J by 2 bases, with 13 bases between them. CDR3 protein: CASSGPGHTYEQYF. CDR3 DNA sequence: TGTGCCAGTAGTGGTCCGGGACACACCTACGAGCAGTACTTC. The full variable domain, completed using reference TRBV19 and TRBJ2-7, is DGGITQSPKYLFRKEGQNVTLSCEQNLNHDAMYWYRQDPGQGLRLIYYSQIVNDFQKGDIAEGYSVSREKKESFPLTVTSAQKNPTAFYLCASSGPGHTYEQYFGPGTRLTVT.

This clone has a single count. CDR3 nucleotide sequence: TGTGCCAGCTCACCCCAGCCTGAAGCTTTCTTT. It is translated as CASSPQPEAFF. The rearrangement uses TRBV18 and TRBJ1-1; no definite D call. Trimming pared 3 bases from V and 6 bases from J, leaving 5 bases between. Germline CDR1 KGHSH, CDR2 LQKENI. CDR3 size: 11 residues.

V usage is TRBV7-9 and J usage is TRBJ2-3; 7 bases align to TRBD2. The germline CDR1 and CDR2 sequences are SEHNR and FQNEAQ (reference sequence). The CDR3 has 16 amino acids. V was pared by 3 bases and J by 2 bases, with 8 bases of the junction left unmatched. The CDR3 sequence: CASSFRRGGSTDTQYF. The CDR3 region has the DNA TGTGCCAGCAGCTTTAGGCGGGGAGGGTCCACAGATACGCAGTATTTT.

Here the CDR3 DNA reads TGTGCCAGCAGCTCCACCGACCCTTCCGGATATGGCTACACCTTC. Protein sequence: CASSSTDPSGYGYTF. The rearrangement uses TRBV7-2 and TRBJ1-2, with unresolved D. The germline gives CDR1 SGHTA, CDR2 FQGNSA. The CDR3 runs to 15 residues. The V and J ends lost 4 bases and 5 bases respectively, with 17 bases between them.

For the CDR3, the DNA is TGTGCCAGCAGCTTAGTTTCTACGAACACTGAAGCTTTCTTT. Encoded protein: CASSLVSTNTEAFF. The chain links TRBV7-6 to TRBJ1-1; D gene unclear. The V gene's germline CDR1 is SGHVS and CDR2 FNYEAQ. The CDR3 length is 14 residues. The V end lost 1 base, the J end lost 1 base, and 7 bases lay between the germline ends.

The chain combines TRBV19 with TRBJ1-1; D is unclear. Germline values: CDR1 LNHDA, CDR2 SQIVND (reference sequence). Trimming removed 7 bases at V and 5 bases at J, with 17 bases between. The CDR3 sequence is 14 residues long. Here the CDR3 reads CASTSKGIGTEAFF. CDR3 coding DNA: TGTGCCAGTACCTCTAAGGGCATCGGAACTGAAGCTTTCTTT.

This sequence joins TRBV29-1 and TRBJ1-2, with 9 bases lining up with TRBD1. CDR3 length equals 13 residues. Trimming cost V 6 bases and J 7 bases; bases outside gene matches: 9. Germline values: CDR1 SQVTM, CDR2 ANQGSEA. The CDR3 reads CSVVRQGDVGYTF. The DNA of the CDR3 is TGCAGCGTAGTCCGACAGGGGGATGTTGGCTACACCTTC. The entire variable domain, with the rest obtained from reference TRBV29-1 and TRBJ1-2, is as follows: SAVISQKPSRDICQRGTSLTIQCQVDSQVTMMFWYRQQPGQSLTLIATANQGSEATYESGFVIDKFPISRPNLTFSTLTVSNMSPEDSSIYLCSVVRQGDVGYTFGSGTRLTVV.

About this clone itself: Other DNA sequences within the sample encode an identical CDR3. This chain connects TRBV5-1 to TRBJ1-4; D gene ambiguous. Per the germline V gene, CDR1 is SGHRS and CDR2 is YFSETQ. This CDR3 spans 15 amino acids. V lost 4 bases, J lost 0 bases, and 10 bases lay in between. As DNA, the CDR3 is TGCGCCAGCAGCCTAGGGTCTGCAACTAATGAAAAACTGTTTTTT. Its translation is CASSLGSATNEKLFF. Filled out from reference TRBV5-1 and TRBJ1-4, the complete variable domain reads KAGVTQTPRYLIKTRGQQVTLSCSPISGHRSVSWYQQTPGQGLQFLFEYFSETQRNKGNFPGRFSGRQFSNSRSEMNVSTLELGDSALYLCASSLGSATNEKLFFGSGTQLSVL.

V is TRBV7-2 and J is TRBJ1-2, with D tentatively TRBD1 (6 bases). This CDR3 contains 14 residues. Trimming removed 6 bases at V and 4 bases at J, with 15 bases between. Germline V gene lookup returns CDR1 SGHTA and CDR2 FQGNSA. The CDR3 DNA reads TGTGCCAGCAGATCACAACAGGGCCTCTATGGCTACACCTTC. It specifies CASRSQQGLYGYTF.

This clone was counted once. The chain employs TRBV6-5 and TRBJ1-2; TRBD1 might be the D (6 bases). The CDR3 loop spans 12 amino acids. Germline loops: CDR1 MNHEY, CDR2 SVGAGI. V gave up 7 bases and J gave up 4 bases, with 10 bases separating them. DNA for the CDR3: TGTGCCAGCACGGACAGTGCCTATGGCTACACCTTC. Amino acids: CASTDSAYGYTF.

The rearrangement uses TRBV2 and TRBJ2-1; 7 nucleotides agree with TRBD1. Trimming at V came to 8 bases and at J to 15 bases, leaving 16 bases not matched to a gene. Germline lookup yields CDR1 SNHLY and CDR2 FYNNEI. This CDR3 is built from 13 residues. This CDR3 reads CASALNEGAVGFF. CDR3 sequence (DNA): TGTGCCAGCGCCTTAAATGAGGGGGCAGTGGGGTTCTTC.

This clone came up once. The junction departs from germline at one end; a sequencing error may be responsible. The chain uses TRBV25-1 and TRBJ1-4; no clear D. The CDR3 length is 16 residues. The germline V gene encodes CDR1 MGHDK and CDR2 SYGVNS. CDR3 sequence (DNA): TGTGCCAGCAGTGAATGGGTGGGAGCAACTAATGAAAAACCGTTTTTT. This gives the protein CASSEWVGATNEKPFF.

The chain carries TRBV7-9 and TRBJ1-2, with D unresolved. The CDR3 runs 14 residues. Deletions cut 0 bases from V and 1 base from J, with 6 bases between. Germline V lookup: CDR1 SEHNR, CDR2 FQNEAQ (reference sequence). Written as DNA, the CDR3 is TGTGCCAGCAGCTTAGCTCCCGTTAACTATGGCTACACCTTC. Translating it yields CASSLAPVNYGYTF.

This clone appeared a single time. J is TRBJ1-1 and V is TRBV18; tentative D call: TRBD1 (5 bases). V lost 6 bases, J lost 7 bases, and 21 bases lay in between. The CDR3 spans 15 residues. Germline CDR1 reads KGHSH; CDR2 reads LQKENI. The CDR3 region has the DNA TGTGCCAGCTCGCGCTCTTCCGGGACCGTGTATGAAGCTTTCTTT. Protein sequence: CASSRSSGTVYEAFF.

This clone has a handful of counts. This chain connects TRBV7-2 to TRBJ1-4, with D perhaps matching TRBD1 (5 bases). Looked up from germline, CDR1 is SGHTA and CDR2 is FQGNSA. Trimming took off 1 base at V and 10 bases at J, with 10 bases between the two ends. CDR3 length equals 13 residues. The CDR3 here is CASSLEGTGKLFF. DNA of the CDR3: TGTGCCAGCAGCTTAGAAGGGACGGGAAAACTGTTTTTT.

The chain recombines TRBV19 with TRBJ1-2, with no clear D. The germline V gene has CDR1 LNHDA and CDR2 SQIVND (reference sequence). This CDR3 contains 15 residues. V lost 5 bases to trimming and J lost 7 bases, with 20 bases between them. The CDR3 region has the DNA TGTGCCAGTAGTTTCGGGAAGCCGCCCTTCGGTGGCTACACCTTC. This encodes CASSFGKPPFGGYTF.

The sample holds one count of this clone. The J gene is TRBJ1-4, the V gene TRBV9; 9 bases map to TRBD1. The germline V gene encodes CDR1 SGDLS and CDR2 YYNGEE. CDR3 length: 15 residues. J was trimmed by 8 bases and V by 0 bases; bases with no gene match: 5. The CDR3 here is CASSVGTGAGEKLFF. CDR3 coding DNA: TGTGCCAGCAGCGTAGGGACAGGGGCAGGGGAAAAACTGTTTTTT. The whole variable domain, remainder taken from reference TRBV9 and TRBJ1-4, is DSGVTQTPKHLITATGQRVTLRCSPRSGDLSVYWYQQSLDQGLQFLIQYYNGEERAKGNILERFSAQQFPDLHSELNLSSLELGDSALYFCASSVGTGAGEKLFFGSGTQLSVL.

The chain has TRBV19 and TRBJ1-2, with no clear D. Trimming pared 3 bases from V and 0 bases from J, leaving 8 bases between. Germline V lookup: CDR1 LNHDA, CDR2 SQIVND (reference sequence). This CDR3 spans 14 amino acids. The CDR3 protein is CASSINGANYGYTF. For the CDR3, the DNA is TGTGCCAGTAGTATTAACGGGGCTAACTATGGCTACACCTTC.

The rearrangement links TRBV7-2 to TRBJ1-1, with 7 bases fitting TRBD1. Losses at the gene ends were 0 bases for V and 1 base for J; bases not matched to a gene: 11. The CDR3 has 18 amino acids. Germline V lookup: CDR1 SGHTA, CDR2 FQGNSA. In DNA form, the CDR3 reads TGTGCCAGCAGCTTAGCGGACACGGGGACAGTAGGGAACACTGAAGCTTTCTTT. Its translation: CASSLADTGTVGNTEAFF.

The chain recombines TRBV7-9 with TRBJ1-6; possible D gene TRBD1, 5 bases. The germline gives CDR1 SEHNR, CDR2 FQNEAQ (reference sequence). Trimming pared 2 bases from V and 8 bases from J, leaving 16 bases between. This CDR3 is built from 16 residues. The CDR3 sequence: CASSLLLGQGDSPLHF. The CDR3 DNA follows: TGTGCCAGCAGCTTATTGTTAGGGCAGGGTGATTCACCCCTCCACTTT.

The chain employs TRBV5-6 and TRBJ1-6; weak D call: TRBD1 (5 bases). V gave up 0 bases and J gave up 7 bases, with 11 bases separating them. Germline V lookup: CDR1 SGHDT, CDR2 YYEEEE. This CDR3 is built from 15 residues. CDR3: CASSLAGTQNSPLHF. The DNA for the CDR3 is TGTGCCAGCAGCTTGGCCGGGACTCAAAATTCACCCCTCCACTTT.

The chain has TRBV9 and TRBJ2-2; a weak D match, TRBD1 (5 bases). Deletions cut 0 bases from V and 7 bases from J, with 7 bases between. Germline loops: CDR1 SGDLS, CDR2 YYNGEE. The CDR3 length is 13 residues. The CDR3 protein is CASSVEGVGELFF. The CDR3 bases are TGTGCCAGCAGCGTAGAAGGGGTCGGGGAGCTGTTTTTT.

This chain links TRBV18 with TRBJ2-4; D ambiguous. V shed 3 bases and J shed 5 bases, with 8 bases lying between them. This CDR3 is built from 13 residues. Germline V gene lookup returns CDR1 KGHSH and CDR2 LQKENI. In DNA form, the CDR3 reads TGTGCCAGCTCACCGGAGTCGGAAAACATTCAGTACTTC. Translated: CASSPESENIQYF.

This chain uses TRBV5-4 with TRBJ2-5; tentative D call: TRBD1 (6 bases). V lost 4 bases to trimming and J lost 4 bases, with 26 bases between them. Germline CDR1 SGHNT, CDR2 YYREEE (reference sequence). CDR3 size: 18 residues. CDR3 sequence (DNA): TGTGCCAGCAGCCTCTTCCTCTATCCTCGGACAGCAGCAGAGACCCAGTACTTC. Its translation is CASSLFLYPRTAAETQYF.